The 14 T cell receptor beta chains below were found in one sample sequenced in a study of cytotoxic CD8 clonotypes in ibrutinib-treated CLL. TCRdb's copy holds only in-frame clones and misses some; the assay was immunoSEQ multiplex PCR. Among about 150,000 clones listed, 76% were seen once. Sequencing was performed on PBMCs, taken after 24 months of ibrutinib treatment. Receptor source: a human donor with chronic lymphocytic leukemia.

This clone appeared many times. The J gene is TRBJ1-6, the V gene TRBV19; D not certain. CDR1 is LNHDA and CDR2 is SQIVND in the germline V gene (reference sequence). This CDR3 comprises 14 residues. Trimming removed 4 bases at V and 10 bases at J, with 14 bases between. CDR3 sequence: CASSKGPSRSPLHF. The CDR3 nucleotides are TGTGCCAGTAGTAAAGGACCCTCCCGGTCACCCCTCCACTTT.

This chain joins TRBV4-3 and TRBJ1-2; 7 positions agree with TRBD1. The germline V gene has CDR1 LGHNA and CDR2 YSLEER. The V gene end was trimmed by 6 bases and the J gene end by 5 bases; junction bases not matched to a gene: 9. The CDR3 is 14 residues long. The CDR3 region has the DNA TGCGCCAGCAGGCAACAGGGGTCGGGGTATGGCTACACCTTC. Its protein is CASRQQGSGYGYTF.

The CDR3 bases are TGTGCCAGCAGCCCACAGGGAGGTCTGCACAATGAGCAGTTCTTC. Translated, it gives CASSPQGGLHNEQFF. This chain uses TRBV4-2 with TRBJ2-1, with D tentatively TRBD1 or TRBD2 (6 bases each). CDR1 is LGHNA and CDR2 is YNFKEQ in the germline V gene. CDR3 length: 15 amino acids. Trimming cost V 4 bases and J 5 bases, with 15 bases left between them.

V usage is TRBV6-6 and J usage is TRBJ1-2; 9 positions match TRBD1. This CDR3 contains 15 residues. Germline V gene sequence: CDR1 MNHNY, CDR2 SVGAGI (reference sequence). The ends lost 5 bases at V and 4 bases at J; junction bases unmatched: 8. The CDR3: CASSHGQGRFYGYTF. The CDR3 DNA follows: TGTGCCAGCAGTCACGGACAGGGGAGGTTCTATGGCTACACCTTC.

DNA for the CDR3: TGTGCCAGCAGCCGAGGACTAGCGACCGCCGGGGAGCTGTTTTTT. It specifies CASSRGLATAGELFF. The chain recombines TRBV5-5 with TRBJ2-2; TRBD2 matches 9 bases. Germline trimming cut 4 bases from V and 6 bases from J; bases unmatched to any gene: 7. CDR3 length equals 15 residues. CDR1 is SGHKS and CDR2 is YYEKEE in the germline V gene (reference sequence).

In DNA, the CDR3 is TGTGCCAGCAGCCCCCAGGGACTAGCGGGAGGTAGAGATGAGCAGTTCTTC. Its protein is CASSPQGLAGGRDEQFF. The rearrangement uses TRBV7-3 and TRBJ2-1; the match to TRBD2 covers 15 bases. Germline V gives CDR1 SGHTA, CDR2 FQGTGA. This CDR3 region has 17 residues. V trimming: 5 bases; J trimming: 8 bases; junction bases outside the gene matches: 10.

The chain is built from TRBV4-3 and TRBJ2-1, with 7 bases fitting TRBD2. CDR1 is LGHNA, CDR2 YSLEER, per germline. V lost 0 bases to trimming and J lost 5 bases; unmatched junction nucleotides: 4. This CDR3 spans 15 amino acids. CDR3 amino acids: CASSQDAGDHNEQFF. CDR3 DNA: TGCGCCAGCAGCCAAGACGCGGGAGATCACAATGAGCAGTTCTTC.

This clone appeared once. The rearrangement uses TRBV7-3 and TRBJ2-2; the D call may be TRBD1 or TRBD2 (6 bases each). This CDR3 region has 15 residues. Trimming took off 5 bases at V and 1 base at J, with 11 bases between the two ends. Germline CDR1 is SGHTA and CDR2 is FQGTGA. As DNA, the CDR3 is TGTGCCAGCAGCGGGGGGCTCCAGAACACCGGGGAGCTGTTTTTT. The encoded protein is CASSGGLQNTGELFF.

The rearrangement links TRBV7-9 to TRBJ2-2; 8 nucleotides line up with TRBD2. The CDR3 contains 15 residues. V lost 5 bases, J lost 5 bases, and 7 bases stayed unmatched. The germline V gene has CDR1 SEHNR and CDR2 FQNEAQ (reference sequence). The CDR3 DNA follows: TGTGCCAGCAGCCCCTGGGCTAGCGGGACCGGGGAGCTGTTTTTT. Its translation is CASSPWASGTGELFF.

This clone was seen once. This chain links TRBV5-6 with TRBJ1-3; D call uncertain. Trimming took 4 bases from V and 0 from J, leaving 8 bases between them. Germline V gene sequence: CDR1 SGHDT, CDR2 YYEEEE. The CDR3 has 14 residues. Here the CDR3 reads CASSTPGSGNTIYF. The CDR3 nucleotides read TGTGCCAGCAGCACCCCGGGCTCTGGAAACACCATATATTTT.

In its sample, this clone was seen a few times. CDR3 in amino acids: CASSPGEGNTEAFF. DNA of the CDR3: TGTGCCAGCTCACCCGGGGAGGGGAACACTGAAGCTTTCTTT. This chain uses TRBV18 with TRBJ1-1; D uncertain. The CDR3 sequence is 14 residues long. CDR1 KGHSH and CDR2 LQKENI come from the germline V gene. V was trimmed by 3 bases and J by 1 base, leaving 9 bases between them.

This CDR3 is CASSLVWGQGVRQQYF. CDR3 bases: TGTGCCAGCAGCTTAGTTTGGGGACAGGGGGTCCGGCAGCAGTACTTC. The chain uses TRBV7-2 and TRBJ2-7; 11 bases agree with TRBD1. V trimming: 1 base; J trimming: 8 bases; junction bases outside the gene matches: 10. CDR3 length: 16 amino acids. Germline V gene lookup returns CDR1 SGHTA and CDR2 FQGNSA.

This clone has a single count. The V gene is TRBV20-1, the J gene TRBJ1-4, with D unresolved. Per germline, CDR1 DFQATT and CDR2 SNEGSKA (reference sequence). The CDR3 length is 10 residues. The CDR3 reads CSPAGEKLFF. CDR3 DNA sequence: TGCAGCCCCGCGGGTGAAAAACTGTTTTTT.

The chain couples TRBV29-1 to TRBJ1-5; 7 nucleotides match TRBD1. The CDR3 has 13 residues. Germline V gene lookup returns CDR1 SQVTM and CDR2 ANQGSEA. J was trimmed by 4 bases and V by 4 bases; bases with no gene match: 4. Here the CDR3 reads CSVGGQPNQPQHF. As DNA, the CDR3 is TGCAGCGTTGGGGGACAGCCGAATCAGCCCCAGCATTTT.